The clone carrying this T cell receptor beta chain is judged medium-sized. The antigen is not known. The junction and the germline gene differ at one end; a read error may be behind it. CDR1 is MNHNY, CDR2 SVGAGI, per germline (reference sequence). The CDR3 has 11 amino acids. This record belongs to a study of T cells after posttransplantation cyclophosphamide. Profiled with immunoSEQ multiplex PCR; TCRdb holds only in-frame clones, not every one. Recorded here are 10,000 to 15,000 clones, none singletons. This related bone marrow graft donor gave peripheral blood on the day of marrow donation. General study results and limits: Recipient CMV seropositivity and CMV reactivation strongly tracked TRB clonality.

The TCR sequence derives from a woman aged 40 to 50 in good health, CMV-negative, and a related stem cell transplant donor. The sequenced sample was PBMCs. V usage is TRBV6-6 and J usage is TRBJ1-4; 7 bases match TRBD1. CDR3 sequence reads: CASSSGRDSQF. DNA of the CDR3: TGTGCCAGCAGTTCGGGCCGGGACAGCCAGTTT.